A single T cell receptor (beta chain) is shown here with its context. This specimen comes from a study of blood T cell repertoires in COVID-19. Background on the study: PBMCs, B-cell-depleted T cells, or T cells were the source of the cDNA or gDNA that made up the material.

Original processing methods: For nucleated cells, counts were estimated from reference gene primer amplification. The repertoire was sequenced with immunoSEQ multiplex PCR; TCRdb's copy has only in-frame clones and lacks some. V and J calls and clone size are as listed in that table; D and trimming were resolved from the DNA. The sample yields around 68,000 clones, 80% to 90% seen once. The ends lost 1 base at V and 5 bases at J; junction bases unmatched: 7. The V gene's germline CDR1 is SGHAT and CDR2 FQNNGV. The CDR3 is 15 residues long. Sequencing input: peripheral blood. The chain is built from TRBV11-2 and TRBJ2-5; 7 bases fit TRBD2. This receptor was taken from a man in his fifties or sixties with active COVID-19. CDR3 nucleotides: TGTGCCAGCAGCTTAGGGACTAGTGTCAAGGAGACCCAGTACTTC. Its protein product is CASSLGTSVKETQYF.